The T cell receptor beta chain described here comes from a study of blood T cells in healthy people across ages. Study-wide results and limits: From one million sequenced T cells, diversity estimates were lower bounds. Diversity of TCR beta correlated strongly with naive T cell percentage. It was the long-lived donors that had more naive CD4+ cells and higher diversity than aged donors.

Unmatched junction bases numbered 7, after V lost 5 bases and J lost 0 bases. From germline, CDR1 is MNHEY and CDR2 SMNVEV (reference sequence). The CDR3 is 15 amino acids. The authors ran a second PCR of about 7 to 11 cycles using a sample-barcoded 5' primer and a J-beta primer mix. Any given sample supplied a minimum of 2.5 million CDR3-containing paired-end reads. A single record per CDR3 protein comes from TCRdb applying MiXCR to the 5' RACE reads. Of hundreds of thousands of distinct CDR3 sequences listed, roughly 50% are singletons. This clonotype was detected only a few times. Its antigen is as yet unknown.

The specimen sequenced was blood. The rearrangement joins TRBV27 to TRBJ2-7; 7 bases are a match to TRBD1. This sequence was found in a man aged 60 to 75 in good health. CDR3 DNA sequence: TGTGCCAGCAGTCCGCAGGGGGTGCCCTCCTACGAGCAGTACTTC. Protein product: CASSPQGVPSYEQYF.